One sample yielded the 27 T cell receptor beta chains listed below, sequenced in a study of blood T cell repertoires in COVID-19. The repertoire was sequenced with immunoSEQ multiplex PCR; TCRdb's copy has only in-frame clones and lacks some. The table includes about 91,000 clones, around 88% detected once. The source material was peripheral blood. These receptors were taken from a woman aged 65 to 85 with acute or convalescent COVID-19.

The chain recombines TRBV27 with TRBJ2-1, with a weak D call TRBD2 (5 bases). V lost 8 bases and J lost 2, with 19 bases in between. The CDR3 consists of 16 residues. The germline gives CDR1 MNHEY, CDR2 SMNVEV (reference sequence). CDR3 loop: CASRTKGGFPYNEQFF. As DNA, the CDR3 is TGTGCCAGCCGCACTAAGGGCGGGTTCCCCTACAATGAGCAGTTCTTC.

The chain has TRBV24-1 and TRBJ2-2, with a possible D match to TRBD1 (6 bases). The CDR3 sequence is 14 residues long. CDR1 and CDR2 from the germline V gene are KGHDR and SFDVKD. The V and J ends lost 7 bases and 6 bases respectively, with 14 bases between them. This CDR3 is CATRETGRAGELFF. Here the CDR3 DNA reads TGTGCCACCAGGGAGACAGGACGGGCCGGGGAGCTGTTTTTT.

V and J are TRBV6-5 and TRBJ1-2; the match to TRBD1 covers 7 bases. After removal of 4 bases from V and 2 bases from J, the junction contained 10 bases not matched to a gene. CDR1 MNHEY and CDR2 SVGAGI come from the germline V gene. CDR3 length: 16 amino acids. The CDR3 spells CASSWSTGPTNYGYTF. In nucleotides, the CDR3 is TGTGCCAGCAGTTGGTCGACAGGGCCTACCAACTATGGCTACACCTTC.

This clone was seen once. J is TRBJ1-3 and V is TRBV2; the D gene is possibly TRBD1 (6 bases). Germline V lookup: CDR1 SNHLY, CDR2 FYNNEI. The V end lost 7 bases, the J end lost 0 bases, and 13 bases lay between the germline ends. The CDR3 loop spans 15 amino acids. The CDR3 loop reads CASTRDTGSGNTIYF. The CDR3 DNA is TGTGCCAGCACCAGGGACACTGGCTCTGGAAACACCATATATTTT.

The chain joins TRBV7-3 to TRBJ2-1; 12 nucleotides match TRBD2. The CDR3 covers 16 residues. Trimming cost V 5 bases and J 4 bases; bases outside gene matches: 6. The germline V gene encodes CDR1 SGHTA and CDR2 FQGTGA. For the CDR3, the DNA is TGTGCCAGCAGCCCACTAGCGGGAGGAATGTACAATGAGCAGTTCTTC. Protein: CASSPLAGGMYNEQFF.

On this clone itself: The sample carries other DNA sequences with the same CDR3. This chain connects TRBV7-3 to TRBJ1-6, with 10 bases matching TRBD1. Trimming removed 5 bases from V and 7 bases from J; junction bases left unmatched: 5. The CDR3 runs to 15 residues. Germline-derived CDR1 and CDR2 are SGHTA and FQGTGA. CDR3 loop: CASSLMGQGNSPLHF. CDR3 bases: TGTGCCAGCAGCCTAATGGGACAGGGGAATTCACCCCTCCACTTT.

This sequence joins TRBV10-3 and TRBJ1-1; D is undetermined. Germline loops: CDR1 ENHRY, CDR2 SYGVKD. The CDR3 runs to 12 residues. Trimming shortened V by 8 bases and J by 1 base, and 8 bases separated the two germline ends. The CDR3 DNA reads TGTGCCATCTCGTCGGGGAACACTGAAGCTTTCTTT. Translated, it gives CAISSGNTEAFF.

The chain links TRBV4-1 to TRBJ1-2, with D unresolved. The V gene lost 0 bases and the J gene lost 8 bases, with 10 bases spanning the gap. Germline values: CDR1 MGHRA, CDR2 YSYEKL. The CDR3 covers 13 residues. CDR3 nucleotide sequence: TGCGCCAGCAGCCAAGACCCGGGAAGCGGCTACACCTTC. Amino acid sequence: CASSQDPGSGYTF.

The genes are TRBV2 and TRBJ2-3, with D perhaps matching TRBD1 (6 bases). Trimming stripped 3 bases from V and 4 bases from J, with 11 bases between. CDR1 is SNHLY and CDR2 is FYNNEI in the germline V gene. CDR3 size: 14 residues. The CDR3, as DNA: TGTGCCAGCAGTGATTGGACAGCCTCAGATACGCAGTATTTT. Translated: CASSDWTASDTQYF. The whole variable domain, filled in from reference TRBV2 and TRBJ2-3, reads EPEVTQTPSHQVTQMGQEVILRCVPISNHLYFYWYRQILGQKVEFLVSFYNNEISEKSEIFDDQFSVERPDGSNFTLKIRSTKLEDSAMYFCASSDWTASDTQYFGPGTRLTVL.

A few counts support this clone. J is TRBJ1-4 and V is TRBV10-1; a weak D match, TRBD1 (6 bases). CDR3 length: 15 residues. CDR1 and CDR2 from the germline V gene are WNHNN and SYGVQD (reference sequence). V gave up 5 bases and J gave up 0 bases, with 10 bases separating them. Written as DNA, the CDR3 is TGCGCCAGCAGTCGGGACACCGCAACTAATGAAAAACTGTTTTTT. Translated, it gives CASSRDTATNEKLFF.

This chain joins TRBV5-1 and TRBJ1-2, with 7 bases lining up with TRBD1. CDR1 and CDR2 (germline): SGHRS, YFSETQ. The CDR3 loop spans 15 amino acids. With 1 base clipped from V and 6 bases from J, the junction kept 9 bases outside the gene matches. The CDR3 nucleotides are TGCGCCAGCAGCTTGACAGGGGAAGGGGGTGATGGCTACACCTTC. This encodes CASSLTGEGGDGYTF.

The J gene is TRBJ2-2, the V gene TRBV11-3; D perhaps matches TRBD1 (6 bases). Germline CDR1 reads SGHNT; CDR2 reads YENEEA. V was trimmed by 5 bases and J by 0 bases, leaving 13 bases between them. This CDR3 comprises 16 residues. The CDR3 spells CASSGQQGTNTGELFF. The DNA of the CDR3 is TGTGCCAGCAGCGGGCAACAGGGTACGAACACCGGGGAGCTGTTTTTT.

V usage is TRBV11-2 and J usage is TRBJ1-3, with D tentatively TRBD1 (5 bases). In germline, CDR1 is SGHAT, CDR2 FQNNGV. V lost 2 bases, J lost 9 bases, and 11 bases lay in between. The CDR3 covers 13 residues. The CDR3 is CASSLQGRGTIYF. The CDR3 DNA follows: TGTGCCAGCAGCTTACAGGGTCGAGGCACCATATATTTT.

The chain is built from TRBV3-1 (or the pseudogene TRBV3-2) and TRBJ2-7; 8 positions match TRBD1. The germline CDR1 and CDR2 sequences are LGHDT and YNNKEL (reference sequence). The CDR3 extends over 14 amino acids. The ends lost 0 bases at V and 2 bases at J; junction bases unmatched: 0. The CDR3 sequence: CASSQEQGAYEQYF. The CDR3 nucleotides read TGTGCCAGCAGCCAAGAACAGGGGGCCTACGAGCAGTACTTC.

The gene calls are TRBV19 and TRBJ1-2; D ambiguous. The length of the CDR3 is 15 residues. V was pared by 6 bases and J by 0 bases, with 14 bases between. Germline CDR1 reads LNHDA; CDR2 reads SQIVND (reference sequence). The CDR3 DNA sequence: TGTGCCAGTAGGCACGAGGGCTCCGCTAACTATGGCTACACCTTC. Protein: CASRHEGSANYGYTF.

The CDR3 region is CASSYLAGETGELFF. CDR3 DNA sequence: TGTGCCAGCAGTTACCTAGCGGGTGAAACCGGGGAGCTGTTTTTT. This chain uses TRBV6-5 with TRBJ2-2, with 8 bases lining up with TRBD2. The CDR3 has 15 residues. The trim removed 2 bases at V and 5 bases at J, leaving 4 bases unmatched. The germline gives CDR1 MNHEY, CDR2 SVGAGI.

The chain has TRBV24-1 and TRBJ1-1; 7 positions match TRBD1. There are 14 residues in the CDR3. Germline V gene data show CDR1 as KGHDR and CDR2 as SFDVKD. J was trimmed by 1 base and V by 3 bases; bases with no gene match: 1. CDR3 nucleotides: TGTGCCACCAGTGATCACAGGGGGAACACTGAAGCTTTCTTT. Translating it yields CATSDHRGNTEAFF.

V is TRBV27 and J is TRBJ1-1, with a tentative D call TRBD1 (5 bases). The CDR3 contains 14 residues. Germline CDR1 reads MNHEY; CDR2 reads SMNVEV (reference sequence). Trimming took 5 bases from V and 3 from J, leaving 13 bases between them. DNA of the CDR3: TGTGCCAGCAGTCCCCGGCAGGGTTACACTGAAGCTTTCTTT. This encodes CASSPRQGYTEAFF.

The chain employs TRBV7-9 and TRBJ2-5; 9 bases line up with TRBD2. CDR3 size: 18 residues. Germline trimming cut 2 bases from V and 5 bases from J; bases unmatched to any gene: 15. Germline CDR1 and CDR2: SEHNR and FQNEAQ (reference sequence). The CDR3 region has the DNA TGTGCCAGCAGCTTATACGGTAGCGGGAGCCCCACGGGGGAGACCCAGTACTTC. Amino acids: CASSLYGSGSPTGETQYF.

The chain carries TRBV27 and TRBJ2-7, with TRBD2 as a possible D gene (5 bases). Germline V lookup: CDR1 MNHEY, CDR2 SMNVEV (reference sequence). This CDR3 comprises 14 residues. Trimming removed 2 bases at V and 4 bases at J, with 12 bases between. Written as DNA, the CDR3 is TGTGCCAGCAGTTTAGGGGAGAAACCTTACGAGCAGTACTTC. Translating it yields CASSLGEKPYEQYF.

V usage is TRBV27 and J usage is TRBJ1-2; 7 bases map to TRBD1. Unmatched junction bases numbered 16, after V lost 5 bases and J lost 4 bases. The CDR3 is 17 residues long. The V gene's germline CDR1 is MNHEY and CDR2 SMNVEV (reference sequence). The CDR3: CASSNIGGTEKIYGYTF. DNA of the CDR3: TGTGCCAGCAGTAACATTGGCGGGACAGAGAAAATCTATGGCTACACCTTC.

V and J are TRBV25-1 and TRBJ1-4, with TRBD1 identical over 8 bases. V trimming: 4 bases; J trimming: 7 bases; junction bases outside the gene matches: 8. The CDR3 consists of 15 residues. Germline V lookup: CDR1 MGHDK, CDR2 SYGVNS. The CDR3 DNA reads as TGTGCCAGCAGTGCGAACAGGGGGTTAGTTGAAAAACTGTTTTTT. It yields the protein CASSANRGLVEKLFF.

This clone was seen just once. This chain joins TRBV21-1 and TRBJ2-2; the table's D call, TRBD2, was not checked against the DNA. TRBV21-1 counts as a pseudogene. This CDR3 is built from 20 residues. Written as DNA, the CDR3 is TGTGCCAGCAGCCCGAGGAATGAGGATGAGAGCGGGACGAACACCGGGGAGCTGTTTTTT. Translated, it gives CASSPRNEDESGTNTGELFF.

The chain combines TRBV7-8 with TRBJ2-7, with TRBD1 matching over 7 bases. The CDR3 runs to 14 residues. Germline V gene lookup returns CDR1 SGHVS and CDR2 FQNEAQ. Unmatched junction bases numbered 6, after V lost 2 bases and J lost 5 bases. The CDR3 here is CASSLFTGDHEQYF. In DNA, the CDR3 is TGTGCCAGCAGCTTATTCACAGGGGATCACGAGCAGTACTTC.

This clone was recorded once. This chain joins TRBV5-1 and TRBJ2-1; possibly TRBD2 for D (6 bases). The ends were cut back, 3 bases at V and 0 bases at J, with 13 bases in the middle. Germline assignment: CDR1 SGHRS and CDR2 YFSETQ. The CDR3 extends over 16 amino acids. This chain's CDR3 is CASSSFDGSSYNEQFF. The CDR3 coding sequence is TGCGCCAGCAGCTCCTTCGACGGGAGCTCCTACAATGAGCAGTTCTTC.

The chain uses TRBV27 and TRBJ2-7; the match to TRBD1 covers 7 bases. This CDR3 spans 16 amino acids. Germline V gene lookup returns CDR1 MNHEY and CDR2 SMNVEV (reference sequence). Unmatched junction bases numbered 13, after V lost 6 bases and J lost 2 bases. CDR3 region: CASSWATGLGTYEQYF. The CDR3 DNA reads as TGTGCCAGCAGCTGGGCGACAGGGTTAGGCACCTACGAGCAGTACTTC.

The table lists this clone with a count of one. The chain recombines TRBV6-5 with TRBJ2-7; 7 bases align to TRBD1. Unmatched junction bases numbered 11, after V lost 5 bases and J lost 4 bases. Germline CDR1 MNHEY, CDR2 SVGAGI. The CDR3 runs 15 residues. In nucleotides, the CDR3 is TGTGCCAGCAGTATTGGGACAGCCCCCCTATACGAGCAGTACTTC. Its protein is CASSIGTAPLYEQYF.